The 21 T cell receptor beta chains listed next were all sequenced from one sample in a study of blood T cell repertoires in COVID-19. The method was immunoSEQ multiplex PCR; TCRdb's version includes in-frame clones alone and lacks a portion of them. The table records roughly 200,000 clones, roughly four fifths of them present only once. Source material: peripheral blood. The receptors stem from a man aged 50-59 years with active or convalescent COVID-19.

This CDR3 is CASSLGTSEETQYF. CDR3 coding DNA: TGTGCCAGCAGCTTAGGGACTAGCGAAGAGACCCAGTACTTC. The chain links TRBV7-8 to TRBJ2-5; 9 bases map to TRBD2. The CDR3 is 14 amino acids. V trimming: 1 base; J trimming: 3 bases; junction bases outside the gene matches: 0. The germline CDR1 and CDR2 sequences are SGHVS and FQNEAQ.

This sequence joins TRBV28 and TRBJ1-5, with no clear D. Trimming removed 3 bases at V and 1 base at J, with 7 bases between. CDR1 MDHEN and CDR2 SYDVKM come from the germline V gene. This CDR3 has 14 residues. CDR3: CASSFQVSNQPQHF. The CDR3 DNA is TGTGCCAGCAGTTTTCAGGTCAGCAATCAGCCCCAGCATTTT.

The chain carries TRBV5-6 and TRBJ1-2; 7 positions agree with TRBD1. This CDR3 comprises 13 residues. The V and J ends lost 2 bases and 7 bases, in that order; junction bases with no gene match: 5. Germline CDR1 and CDR2: SGHDT and YYEEEE. CDR3 in DNA: TGTGCCAGCAGCTTCGGGACAGCGAGTGGCTACACCTTC. Its translation is CASSFGTASGYTF.

The chain couples TRBV11-2 to TRBJ2-5, with 8 bases lining up with TRBD2. After removal of 5 bases from V and 2 bases from J, the junction contained 7 bases not matched to a gene. The CDR3 totals 15 residues. The germline CDR1 and CDR2 sequences are SGHAT and FQNNGV. CDR3 in amino acids: CASSQAGGAQETQYF. The CDR3 nucleotides are TGTGCCAGCAGCCAAGCCGGGGGGGCACAAGAGACCCAGTACTTC.

The V and J genes are TRBV27 and TRBJ1-1, with D possibly matching TRBD1 (5 bases). This CDR3 contains 14 residues. V was trimmed by 6 bases and J by 5 bases, leaving 16 bases between them. Looked up from germline, CDR1 is MNHEY and CDR2 is SMNVEV (reference sequence). The chain's CDR3 is CASSSVGGWTEAFF. The CDR3 DNA is TGTGCCAGCAGCTCAGTGGGGGGGTGGACTGAAGCTTTCTTT.

CDR3: CASSVRGANEKLFF. The CDR3 DNA is TGTGCCAGCAGCGTCAGGGGTGCTAATGAAAAACTGTTTTTT. The chain uses TRBV7-8 and TRBJ1-4; a weak D match, TRBD1 (6 bases). The germline CDR1 and CDR2 sequences are SGHVS and FQNEAQ. This CDR3 spans 14 amino acids. Trimming took off 5 bases at V and 3 bases at J, with 10 bases between the two ends.

V is TRBV4-1 and J is TRBJ1-2; D is unclear. This CDR3 is built from 13 residues. Trimming removed 5 bases at V and 5 bases at J, with 12 bases between. CDR1 is MGHRA, CDR2 YSYEKL, per germline. The CDR3 is CASSYPREYGYTF. CDR3 coding DNA: TGCGCCAGCAGCTACCCCCGGGAATATGGCTACACCTTC.

The chain joins TRBV2 to TRBJ1-2; D ambiguous. The CDR3 has 15 residues. CDR1 and CDR2 from the germline V gene are SNHLY and FYNNEI. With 1 base removed from V and 8 bases from J, the gap between germline ends came to 17 bases. The CDR3 is CASSEVRAGGPGYTF. CDR3 DNA: TGTGCCAGCAGTGAAGTGCGGGCTGGCGGTCCAGGCTACACCTTC.

The table lists this clone with a count of one. J is TRBJ2-5 and V is TRBV10-3, with 13 bases identical to TRBD2. After removal of 6 bases from V and 6 bases from J, the junction contained 7 bases not matched to a gene. This CDR3 is built from 15 residues. Germline V gene data show CDR1 as ENHRY and CDR2 as SYGVKD. CDR3 loop: CAIRAGTSGAKTQYF. DNA of the CDR3: TGTGCCATCAGGGCCGGGACTAGCGGGGCGAAGACCCAGTACTTC.

This chain joins TRBV7-8 and TRBJ1-2; 10 bases line up with TRBD1. The CDR3 is 16 residues long. Looked up from germline, CDR1 is SGHVS and CDR2 is FQNEAQ. With 3 bases clipped from V and 1 base from J, the junction kept 5 bases outside the gene matches. The CDR3: CASSFRQGAVNYGYTF. The CDR3, as DNA: TGTGCCAGCAGCTTCCGACAGGGGGCAGTTAACTATGGCTACACCTTC.

V gene TRBV4-1 combines with J gene TRBJ2-7; a weak D match, TRBD1 (6 bases). This CDR3 spans 15 amino acids. Germline V gene data show CDR1 as MGHRA and CDR2 as YSYEKL. Trimming pared 0 bases from V and 0 bases from J, leaving 9 bases between. The CDR3 here is CASSQEDRSSYEQYF. The DNA of the CDR3 is TGCGCCAGCAGCCAAGAAGACAGGAGCTCCTACGAGCAGTACTTC.

This rearrangement joins TRBV5-1 to TRBJ1-3; D not certain. The CDR3 has 16 amino acids. V lost 0 bases, J lost 4 bases, and 14 bases lay in between. Germline V gene lookup returns CDR1 SGHRS and CDR2 YFSETQ. CDR3 protein: CASSLAGSPGGNTIYF. CDR3 nucleotide sequence: TGCGCCAGCAGCTTGGCCGGGAGTCCGGGCGGAAACACCATATATTTT.

This chain connects TRBV6-2 or TRBV6-3 to TRBJ2-3; 9 bases line up with TRBD2. The CDR3 sequence is 15 residues long. The trim removed 4 bases at V and 4 bases at J, leaving 6 bases unmatched. Germline CDR1 is MNHEY and CDR2 is SVGEGT. CDR3: CASSFRAGGSDTQYF. The CDR3 bases are TGTGCCAGCAGTTTCCGTGCGGGGGGGTCAGATACGCAGTATTTT.

This rearrangement joins TRBV7-3 to TRBJ2-7, with 7 bases that match TRBD1. Germline V gene lookup returns CDR1 SGHTA and CDR2 FQGTGA. After removal of 4 bases from V and 0 bases from J, the junction contained 12 bases not matched to a gene. The CDR3 length is 17 residues. The CDR3 loop reads CASSSRDSFFSSYEQYF. CDR3 coding DNA: TGTGCCAGCAGCTCCAGGGACAGTTTTTTTAGCTCCTACGAGCAGTACTTC.

The rearrangement links TRBV9 to TRBJ2-5, with TRBD2 matching over 11 bases. The germline V gene encodes CDR1 SGDLS and CDR2 YYNGEE. The CDR3 extends over 16 amino acids. The junction had 6 bases not matched to a gene; V was cut back by 3 bases and J by 2 bases. DNA for the CDR3: TGTGCCAGCAGCGGTTCTAGCGGGGGGCCTCAAGAGACCCAGTACTTC. Translating gives CASSGSSGGPQETQYF.

J is TRBJ1-4 and V is TRBV30, with TRBD1 identical over 7 bases. With V trimmed by 3 bases and J by 3 bases, 4 bases remained unmatched. Germline assignment: CDR1 GTSNPN and CDR2 SVGIG (reference sequence). This CDR3 spans 14 amino acids. In nucleotides, the CDR3 is TGTGCCTGGAGAGGGGACAGCCCTAATGAAAAACTGTTTTTT. Protein: CAWRGDSPNEKLFF.

The V gene is TRBV7-9, the J gene TRBJ1-1, with D hard to call. V lost 0 bases and J 3 bases, leaving 14 bases between the germline ends. Germline V gives CDR1 SEHNR, CDR2 FQNEAQ (reference sequence). CDR3 size: 16 residues. Here the CDR3 DNA reads TGTGCCAGCAGCTTAGCGGTAAATCAGGCTGACACTGAAGCTTTCTTT. Encoded protein: CASSLAVNQADTEAFF. The full variable domain, in which reference TRBV7-9 and TRBJ1-1 provide the parts outside the CDR3, is DTGVSQNPRHKITKRGQNVTFRCDPISEHNRLYWYRQTLGQGPEFLTYFQNEAQLEKSRLLSDRFSAERPKGSFSTLEIQRTEQGDSAMYLCASSLAVNQADTEAFFGQGTRLTVV.

J is TRBJ1-5 and V is TRBV4-3; 8 bases match TRBD1. Germline assignment: CDR1 LGHNA and CDR2 YSLEER. V shed 1 base and J 9 bases; nucleotides not matched to a gene: 8. The CDR3 is made up of 15 amino acids. This CDR3 is CASSQARDRRSPQHF. In DNA, the CDR3 is TGCGCCAGCAGCCAAGCTAGGGACAGGCGTTCGCCCCAGCATTTT.

This sequence joins TRBV28 and TRBJ1-1; tentatively, D is TRBD1 (6 bases). From germline, CDR1 is MDHEN and CDR2 SYDVKM. This CDR3 comprises 15 residues. V lost 7 bases to trimming and J lost 5 bases, with 20 bases between them. CDR3 sequence reads: CASNPSSGVDTEAFF. The CDR3, as DNA: TGTGCCAGCAACCCTTCGTCAGGGGTGGATACTGAAGCTTTCTTT.

V gene TRBV5-4 combines with J gene TRBJ2-1, with 15 bases aligning to TRBD2. The CDR3 totals 17 residues. The V gene's germline CDR1 is SGHNT and CDR2 YYREEE (reference sequence). The V gene end was trimmed by 3 bases and the J gene end by 4 bases; junction bases not matched to a gene: 5. CDR3 in DNA: TGTGCCAGCAGCTCCGGGACTAGCGGGGGGACATACAATGAGCAGTTCTTC. It is translated as CASSSGTSGGTYNEQFF.

The rearrangement joins TRBV29-1 to TRBJ2-7; D may be TRBD1 (6 bases). The CDR3 spans 11 residues. V lost 2 bases and J lost 5, with 7 bases in between. Germline-derived CDR1 and CDR2 are SQVTM and ANQGSEA. The DNA of the CDR3 is TGCAGCGTTGAAAGGGGGAACGAGCAGTACTTC. Translating it yields CSVERGNEQYF.